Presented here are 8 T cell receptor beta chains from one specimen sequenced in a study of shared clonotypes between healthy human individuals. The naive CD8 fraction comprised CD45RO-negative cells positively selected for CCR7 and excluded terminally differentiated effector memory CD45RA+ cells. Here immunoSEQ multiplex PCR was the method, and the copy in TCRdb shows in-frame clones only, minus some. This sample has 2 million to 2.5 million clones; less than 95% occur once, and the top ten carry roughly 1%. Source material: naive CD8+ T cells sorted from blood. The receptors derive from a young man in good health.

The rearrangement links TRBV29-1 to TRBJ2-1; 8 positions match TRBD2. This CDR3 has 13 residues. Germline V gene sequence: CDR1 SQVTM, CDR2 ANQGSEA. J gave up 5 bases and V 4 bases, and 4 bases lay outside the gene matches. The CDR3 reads CSVVQREHNEQFF. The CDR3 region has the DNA TGCAGCGTTGTTCAGCGGGAGCACAATGAGCAGTTCTTC.

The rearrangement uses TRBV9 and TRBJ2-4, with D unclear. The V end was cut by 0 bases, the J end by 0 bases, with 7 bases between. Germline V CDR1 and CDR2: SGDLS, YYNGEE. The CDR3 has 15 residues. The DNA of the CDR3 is TGTGCCAGCAGCGTAGACGGGCTAGCCAAAAACATTCAGTACTTC. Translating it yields CASSVDGLAKNIQYF.

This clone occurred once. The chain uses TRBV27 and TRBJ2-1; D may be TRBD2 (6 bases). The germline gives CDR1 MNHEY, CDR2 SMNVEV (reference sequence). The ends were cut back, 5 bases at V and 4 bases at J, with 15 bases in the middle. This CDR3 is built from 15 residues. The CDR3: CASSPGGGLYNEQFF. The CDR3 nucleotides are TGTGCCAGCAGTCCCGGGGGTGGCCTTTACAATGAGCAGTTCTTC.

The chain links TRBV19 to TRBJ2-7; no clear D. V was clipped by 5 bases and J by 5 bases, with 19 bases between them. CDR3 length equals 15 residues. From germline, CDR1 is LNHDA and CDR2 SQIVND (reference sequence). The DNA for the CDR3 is TGTGCCAGTAGTTCCACAGCGCCTCTTTTTGACGAGCAGTACTTC. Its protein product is CASSSTAPLFDEQYF.

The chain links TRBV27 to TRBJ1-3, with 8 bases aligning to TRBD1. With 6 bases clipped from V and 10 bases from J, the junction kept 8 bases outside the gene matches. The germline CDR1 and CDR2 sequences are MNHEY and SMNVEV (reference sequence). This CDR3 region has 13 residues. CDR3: CASSLTQGATIYF. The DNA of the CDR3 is TGTGCCAGCAGCTTAACCCAGGGGGCTACCATATATTTT.

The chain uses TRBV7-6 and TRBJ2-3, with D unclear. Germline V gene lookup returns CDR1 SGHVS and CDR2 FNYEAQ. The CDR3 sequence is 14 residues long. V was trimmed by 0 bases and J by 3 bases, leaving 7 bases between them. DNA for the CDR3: TGTGCCAGCAGCTTAGCGTTCGGAACAGATACGCAGTATTTT. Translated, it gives CASSLAFGTDTQYF.

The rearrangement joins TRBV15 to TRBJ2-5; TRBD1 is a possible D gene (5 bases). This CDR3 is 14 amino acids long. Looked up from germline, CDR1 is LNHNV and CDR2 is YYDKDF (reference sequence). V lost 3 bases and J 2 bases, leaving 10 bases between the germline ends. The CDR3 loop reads CATSSAQGQETQYF. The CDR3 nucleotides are TGTGCCACCAGCAGCGCCCAGGGACAAGAGACCCAGTACTTC.

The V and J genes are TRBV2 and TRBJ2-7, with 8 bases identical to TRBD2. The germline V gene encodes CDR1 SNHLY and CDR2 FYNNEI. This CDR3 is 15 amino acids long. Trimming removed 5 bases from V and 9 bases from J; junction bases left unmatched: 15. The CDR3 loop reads CASSPPGGGGVGQYF. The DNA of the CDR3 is TGTGCCAGCAGTCCACCGGGAGGGGGGGGAGTCGGGCAGTACTTC.